A single sample gave rise to the 14 T cell receptor beta chains below, sequenced in a study of T cell responses to AZD1222 COVID-19 vaccine. Here immunoSEQ multiplex PCR was the method, and the copy in TCRdb shows in-frame clones only, minus some. The table records more than 150,000 clones, around 87% of them present only once. The starting material was peripheral blood, obtained on day 0 of MenACWY control vaccination. All receptors come from an adult in good health.

V is TRBV5-1 and J is TRBJ2-1; 7 bases are a match to TRBD2. V shed 3 bases, J shed 8 bases, and the junction held 11 bases outside the gene matches. CDR1 is SGHRS, CDR2 YFSETQ, per germline. The CDR3 is made up of 15 amino acids. As DNA, the CDR3 is TGCGCCAGCAGCTCCGAACTAGCGACCGTCGATGAGCAGTTCTTC. It is translated as CASSSELATVDEQFF.

The chain has TRBV7-8 and TRBJ2-3, with a possible D match to TRBD2 (5 bases). V was pared by 4 bases and J by 4 bases, with 12 bases between. Germline assignment: CDR1 SGHVS and CDR2 FQNEAQ. There are 14 residues in the CDR3. This CDR3 reads CASSWGDLADTQYF. The CDR3 DNA follows: TGTGCCAGCAGCTGGGGAGACTTGGCAGATACGCAGTATTTT. The variable domain in full, completed from reference TRBV7-8 and TRBJ2-3, reads GAGVSQSPRYKVAKRGQDVALRCDPISGHVSLFWYQQALGQGPEFLTYFQNEAQLDKSGLPSDRFFAERPEGSVSTLKIQRTQQEDSAVYLCASSWGDLADTQYFGPGTRLTVL.

V usage is TRBV27 and J usage is TRBJ1-6; perhaps TRBD1 as D (5 bases). V gave up 3 bases and J gave up 8 bases, with 17 bases separating them. The germline V gene has CDR1 MNHEY and CDR2 SMNVEV (reference sequence). The CDR3 consists of 16 residues. The CDR3 region is CASSLGGGGAHSPLHF. CDR3 in DNA: TGTGCCAGCAGTTTGGGCGGGGGGGGTGCCCATTCACCCCTCCACTTT.

The chain combines TRBV20-1 with TRBJ2-3, with 9 bases that match TRBD2. Germline V gene lookup returns CDR1 DFQATT and CDR2 SNEGSKA (reference sequence). This CDR3 region has 11 residues. V trimming: 3 bases; J trimming: 15 bases; junction bases outside the gene matches: 7. CDR3 DNA: TGCAGTGCTAGGAGGCGGGAGGGCCCCTATTTT. This encodes CSARRREGPYF.

CDR3 nucleotide sequence: TGTGCCACCAGCAGAGGACGGACAGGCAGGATTAATGAAAAACTGTTTTTT. Translating it yields CATSRGRTGRINEKLFF. The genes are TRBV15 and TRBJ1-4, with 7 bases that match TRBD1. The V segment lost 1 base and the J segment 4 bases; nucleotides outside the gene matches: 9. Germline CDR1 is LNHNV and CDR2 is YYDKDF (reference sequence). The CDR3 is made up of 17 amino acids.

The chain has TRBV24-1 and TRBJ1-1, with a weak D call TRBD1 (5 bases). Germline V gene sequence: CDR1 KGHDR, CDR2 SFDVKD. V was clipped by 3 bases and J by 5 bases, with 9 bases between them. This CDR3 spans 13 amino acids. The CDR3 protein is CATSDRTSTEAFF. The CDR3 DNA sequence: TGTGCCACCAGTGATCGGACATCAACTGAAGCTTTCTTT.

V and J are TRBV4-2 and TRBJ1-4, with D possibly matching TRBD1 (6 bases). Trimming removed 2 bases from V and 4 bases from J, with 11 bases in between. The germline V gene has CDR1 LGHNA and CDR2 YNFKEQ. The CDR3 runs to 15 residues. CDR3 amino acids: CASSQRGALNEKLFF. CDR3 sequence (DNA): TGTGCCAGCAGCCAACGGGGGGCACTTAATGAAAAACTGTTTTTT.

The table lists this clone with a count of one. The rearrangement links TRBV7-9 to TRBJ2-1; TRBD1 agrees at 7 bases. The germline CDR1 and CDR2 sequences are SEHNR and FQNEAQ (reference sequence). After removal of 5 bases from V and 7 bases from J, the junction contained 5 bases not matched to a gene. The CDR3 is 13 amino acids. The CDR3 reads CASSRQGGNEQFF. The CDR3 coding sequence is TGTGCCAGCAGCCGACAGGGTGGGAATGAGCAGTTCTTC.

The rearrangement links TRBV6-2 or TRBV6-3 to TRBJ1-2, with D uncertain. Trimming stripped 2 bases from V and 3 bases from J, with 13 bases between. The germline gives CDR1 MNHEY, CDR2 SVGEGT. The CDR3 loop spans 15 amino acids. In DNA, the CDR3 is TGTGCCAGCAGTTACCGAGGCAGCGTGTACTATGGCTACACCTTC. Translating gives CASSYRGSVYYGYTF.

This chain uses TRBV2 with TRBJ2-3; D ambiguous. Germline V CDR1 and CDR2: SNHLY, FYNNEI. V was shortened by 8 bases and J by 6 bases, with 18 bases between the two germline ends. CDR3 length: 14 residues. CDR3 in amino acids: CASPDRIFTDTQYF. The CDR3 nucleotides read TGTGCCAGCCCTGACCGAATCTTTACGGATACGCAGTATTTT.

CDR3 sequence: CASSDRENSPLHF. The CDR3 nucleotides read TGTGCCAGCAGTGACAGGGAGAATTCACCCCTCCACTTT. The V gene is TRBV6-2 or TRBV6-3, the J gene TRBJ1-6; 7 bases are shared with TRBD1. V gave up 5 bases and J gave up 7 bases; unmatched junction bases: 2. The germline gives CDR1 MNHEY, CDR2 SVGEGT. CDR3 size: 13 residues.

This chain links TRBV30 with TRBJ1-1; 10 nucleotides align to TRBD1. CDR1 and CDR2 (germline): GTSNPN, SVGIG (reference sequence). J gave up 3 bases and V 7 bases, and 8 bases lay outside the gene matches. The CDR3 runs to 14 residues. The CDR3 DNA is TGTGCCTCAGAATCTGGACAGGGGGACACTGAAGCTTTCTTT. Protein sequence: CASESGQGDTEAFF.

This chain connects TRBV5-1 to TRBJ1-1; D call uncertain. The germline V gene has CDR1 SGHRS and CDR2 YFSETQ. The CDR3 consists of 13 residues. V lost 0 bases, J lost 1 base, and 4 bases lay in between. CDR3 amino acids: CASSLAPNTEAFF. The DNA of the CDR3 is TGCGCCAGCAGCTTGGCCCCGAACACTGAAGCTTTCTTT.

This clone was found a few times. This chain links TRBV7-3 with TRBJ2-1, with 12 bases that match TRBD2. The CDR3 totals 16 residues. Germline-derived CDR1 and CDR2 are SGHTA and FQGTGA. J lost 8 bases, V lost 5 bases, and 10 bases had no gene match. In DNA form, the CDR3 reads TGTGCCAGCAGCCTACTAGCGGGAGGCTCTAAGGATGAGCAGTTCTTC. Encoded protein: CASSLLAGGSKDEQFF.